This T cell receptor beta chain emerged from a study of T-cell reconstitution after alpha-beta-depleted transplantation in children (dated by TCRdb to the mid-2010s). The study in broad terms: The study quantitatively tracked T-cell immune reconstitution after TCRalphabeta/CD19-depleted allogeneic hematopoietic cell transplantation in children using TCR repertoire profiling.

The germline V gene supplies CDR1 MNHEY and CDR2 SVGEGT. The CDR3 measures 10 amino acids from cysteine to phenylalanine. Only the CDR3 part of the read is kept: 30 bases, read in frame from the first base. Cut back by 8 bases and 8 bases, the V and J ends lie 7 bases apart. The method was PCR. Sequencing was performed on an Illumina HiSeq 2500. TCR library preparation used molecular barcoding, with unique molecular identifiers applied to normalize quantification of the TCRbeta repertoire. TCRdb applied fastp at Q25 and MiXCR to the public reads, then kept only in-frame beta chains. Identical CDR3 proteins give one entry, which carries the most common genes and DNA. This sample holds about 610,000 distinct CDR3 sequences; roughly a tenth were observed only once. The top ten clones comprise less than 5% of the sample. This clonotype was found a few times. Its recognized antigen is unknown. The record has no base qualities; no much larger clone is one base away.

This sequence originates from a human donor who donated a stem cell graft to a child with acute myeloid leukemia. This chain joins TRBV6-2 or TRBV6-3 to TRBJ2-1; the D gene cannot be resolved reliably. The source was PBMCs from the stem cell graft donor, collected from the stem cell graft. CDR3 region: CASGNDEQFF. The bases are TGTGCCAGCGGAAACGATGAGCAGTTCTTC.